The text below deals with one TCR beta chain. What it binds is not known. The CDR3 has 14 amino acids. Germline assignment: CDR1 SGHTA and CDR2 FQGNSA. V was clipped by 5 bases and J by 7 bases; unmatched bases: 9. Assay used: immunoSEQ multiplex PCR; TCRdb lists only in-frame clones, some missing. Among roughly 110,000 clones listed, 92% were seen once. The data derive from a study of CD4+ T cells in melanoma. Overall study findings and caveats: Diverse differentiation states were reported for melanoma neoantigen-specific CD4+ T cells.

J is TRBJ2-7 and V is TRBV7-2; the match to TRBD1 covers 9 bases. This TCR was recovered from a human donor with melanoma. Sequenced material: peripheral blood. As DNA, the CDR3 is TGTGCCAGCAGCCTCGGGACAGGGTCCCCAGAGCAGTACTTC. Its translation: CASSLGTGSPEQYF.